The rows below give T cell receptor beta chains drawn from one sample of a study of T cell changes during pregnancy in multiple sclerosis. Assay: immunoSEQ multiplex PCR; the TCRdb copy retains only in-frame clones and omits some. This table holds 100,000 or so clones, almost 95% found once. Material: peripheral blood, obtained before pregnancy. The origin of the receptors is a female donor with multiple sclerosis, enrolled in a pregnancy study. Both conserved end residues are part of each CDR3. Fields, in order: D gene, V gene, CDR3 length, clone size, J gene, CDR3 DNA, CDR3 protein. A D gene is named only where the DNA matches it firmly. Expanded clones are given a class, and other clones once, few, many or no size at all.

D gene: TRBD1; V gene: TRBV30; CDR3 length: 15; clone size: .; J gene: TRBJ1-5; CDR3 DNA: TGTGCCTGGAGTGTCAGTCCCACAGGGGATCAGCCCCAGCATTTT; CDR3 protein: CAWSVSPTGDQPQHF
D gene: .; V gene: TRBV27; CDR3 length: 13; clone size: .; J gene: TRBJ2-7; CDR3 DNA: TGTGCCAGCAGTTCCAGGGGCCCCTACGAGCAGTACTTC; CDR3 protein: CASSSRGPYEQYF
D gene: TRBD2; V gene: TRBV15; CDR3 length: 17; clone size: .; J gene: TRBJ2-2; CDR3 DNA: TGTGCCACCAGCAGAGAGGAAGGGCTAGCGGGAGCCGGGGAGCTGTTTTTT; CDR3 protein: CATSREEGLAGAGELFF
D gene: .; V gene: TRBV19; CDR3 length: 15; clone size: .; J gene: TRBJ2-1; CDR3 DNA: TGTGCCAGTAGTATTAAGCTCCACTCCTACAATGAGCAGTTCTTC; CDR3 protein: CASSIKLHSYNEQFF
D gene: .; V gene: TRBV7-6; CDR3 length: 13; clone size: .; J gene: TRBJ1-1; CDR3 DNA: TGTGCCAGCAGCTTAATTCGGGGGACTGAAGCTTTCTTT; CDR3 protein: CASSLIRGTEAFF
D gene: .; V gene: TRBV5-8; CDR3 length: 17; clone size: .; J gene: TRBJ2-3; CDR3 DNA: TGTGCCAGCAGCTTGTGGAGGGGTACCCCGCTCACAGATACGCAGTATTTT; CDR3 protein: CASSLWRGTPLTDTQYF
D gene: TRBD2; V gene: TRBV5-1; CDR3 length: 15; clone size: .; J gene: TRBJ2-1; CDR3 DNA: TGCGCCAGCAGCTTGGCAGCGGGATCTAACAATGAGCAGTTCTTC; CDR3 protein: CASSLAAGSNNEQFF
D gene: TRBD1; V gene: TRBV27; CDR3 length: 15; clone size: .; J gene: TRBJ2-2; CDR3 DNA: TGTGCCAGCAGTTTAGGACAGGGAGAGTCCGGGGAGCTGTTTTTT; CDR3 protein: CASSLGQGESGELFF
D gene: TRBD1; V gene: TRBV9; CDR3 length: 14; clone size: .; J gene: TRBJ1-2; CDR3 DNA: TGTGCCAGCAGCGCTCTGGGGGACAGCTATGGCTACACCTTC; CDR3 protein: CASSALGDSYGYTF
D gene: TRBD1; V gene: TRBV28; CDR3 length: 16; clone size: .; J gene: TRBJ2-7; CDR3 DNA: TGTGCCAGCAGTGAGATACAGGGACAGGGACTTCGCGAGCAGTACTTC; CDR3 protein: CASSEIQGQGLREQYF
D gene: .; V gene: TRBV29-1; CDR3 length: 14; clone size: .; J gene: TRBJ2-1; CDR3 DNA: TGCAGCGTTGAGCGAGTAGCGGTTTACAATGAGCAGTTCTTC; CDR3 protein: CSVERVAVYNEQFF
D gene: TRBD2; V gene: TRBV5-8; CDR3 length: 17; clone size: once; J gene: TRBJ2-7; CDR3 DNA: TGTGCCAGCAGCTTGGCCTTGGCTAGCGGGAGAGCGACGGCGCAGTACTTC; CDR3 protein: CASSLALASGRATAQYF
D gene: .; V gene: TRBV5-1; CDR3 length: 17; clone size: .; J gene: TRBJ2-3; CDR3 DNA: TGCGCCAGCAGCTTGGCTCGCTTGTCGAGCGGTGTCATGTCGCAGTATTTT; CDR3 protein: CASSLARLSSGVMSQYF
D gene: TRBD1; V gene: TRBV7-3; CDR3 length: 17; clone size: .; J gene: TRBJ1-1; CDR3 DNA: TGTGCCAGCAGCTCGAGAAAGGCAAGGACAGGGGGCACTGAAGCTTTCTTT; CDR3 protein: CASSSRKARTGGTEAFF
D gene: .; V gene: TRBV19; CDR3 length: 14; clone size: .; J gene: TRBJ2-7; CDR3 DNA: TGTGCCAGTAGTATCGGGCTACAGGGTAACGAGCAGTACTTC; CDR3 protein: CASSIGLQGNEQYF
D gene: .; V gene: TRBV5-1; CDR3 length: 13; clone size: .; J gene: TRBJ2-2; CDR3 DNA: TGCGCCAGCAGCTTTACCGCGTCCCGGGAGCTGTTTTTT; CDR3 protein: CASSFTASRELFF
D gene: .; V gene: TRBV11-2; CDR3 length: 16; clone size: .; J gene: TRBJ2-2; CDR3 DNA: TGTGCCAGCAGCTTAGTTGGACAGCCCAACACCGGGGAGCTGTTTTTT; CDR3 protein: CASSLVGQPNTGELFF
D gene: TRBD2; V gene: TRBV9; CDR3 length: 15; clone size: .; J gene: TRBJ2-7; CDR3 DNA: TGTGCCAGCAGCCCCTATAGCGGGAGCCTTAGCGAGCAGTACTTC; CDR3 protein: CASSPYSGSLSEQYF
D gene: .; V gene: TRBV4-1; CDR3 length: 13; clone size: .; J gene: TRBJ1-1; CDR3 DNA: TGCGCCAGCAGCCAAGATCCTCCCCAGAACCCTTTCTTT; CDR3 protein: CASSQDPPQNPFF
D gene: TRBD1; V gene: TRBV5-4; CDR3 length: 17; clone size: .; J gene: TRBJ1-4; CDR3 DNA: TGTGCCAGCAGCCCAACCGCCGGGACAGGGGCTTTGGAAAAACTGTTTTTT; CDR3 protein: CASSPTAGTGALEKLFF